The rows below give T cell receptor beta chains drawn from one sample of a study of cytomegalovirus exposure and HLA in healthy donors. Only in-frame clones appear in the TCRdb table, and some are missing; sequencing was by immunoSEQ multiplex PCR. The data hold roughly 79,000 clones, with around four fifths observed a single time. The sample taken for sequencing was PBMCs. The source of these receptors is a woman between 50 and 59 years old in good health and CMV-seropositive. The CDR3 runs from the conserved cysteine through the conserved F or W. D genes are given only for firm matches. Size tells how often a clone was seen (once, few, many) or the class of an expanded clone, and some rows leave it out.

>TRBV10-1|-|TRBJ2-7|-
CASSESPVSYEQYF
TGCGCCAGCAGTGAGTCACCAGTTTCCTACGAGCAGTACTTC
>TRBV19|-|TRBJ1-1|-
CASSISVNTEAFF
TGTGCCAGTAGTATATCGGTGAACACTGAAGCTTTCTTT
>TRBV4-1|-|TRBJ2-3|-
CASSQDAAVSTDTQYF
TGCGCCAGCAGCCAAGATGCGGCAGTTAGCACAGATACGCAGTATTTT
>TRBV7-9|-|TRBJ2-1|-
CASSLARNEQFF
TGTGCCAGCAGCTTAGCGCGGAATGAGCAGTTCTTC
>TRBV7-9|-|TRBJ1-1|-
CSSSRVTGYQAEAFF
TGTTCCAGCAGCCGAGTCACAGGGTACCAGGCTGAAGCTTTCTTT
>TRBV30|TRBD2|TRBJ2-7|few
CAWRDPRIPSSGTSYEQYF
TGTGCCTGGCGGGACCCCCGTATACCGTCTAGCGGCACGTCCTACGAGCAGTACTTC
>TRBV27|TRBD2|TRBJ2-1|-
CAVRGLVSYNEQFF
TGTGCCGTAAGGGGACTAGTTAGTTACAATGAGCAGTTCTTC
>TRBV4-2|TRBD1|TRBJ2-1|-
CASSQRQGLYNEQFF
TGTGCCAGCAGCCAGAGACAGGGGCTCTACAATGAGCAGTTCTTC
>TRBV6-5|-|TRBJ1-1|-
CASYGGTEAFF
TGTGCCAGCTACGGGGGCACTGAAGCTTTCTTT
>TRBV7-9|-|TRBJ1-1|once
CASSSGQYSVAFF
TGTGCCAGCAGCTCCGGACAGTATTCTGTAGCTTTCTTT
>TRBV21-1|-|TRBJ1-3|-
CASSKDTQIGNTIYF
TGTGCCAGCAGCAAAGATACGCAGATTGGAAACACCATATATTTT
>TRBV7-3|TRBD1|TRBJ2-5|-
CASSPGQGETQYF
TGTGCCAGCAGCCCGGGACAGGGAGAGACCCAGTACTTC
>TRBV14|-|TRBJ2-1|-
CASSYRQDQYNEQFF
TGTGCCAGCAGCTACAGACAGGACCAATACAATGAGCAGTTCTTC
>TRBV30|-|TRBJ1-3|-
CAWVRLGNTIYF
TGTGCCTGGGTGAGGCTTGGAAACACCATATATTTT
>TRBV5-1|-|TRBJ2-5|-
CASSLWRTEETQYF
TGCGCCAGCAGCCTTTGGCGGACTGAGGAGACCCAGTACTTC
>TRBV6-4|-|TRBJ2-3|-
CASSSGSTDTQYF
TGTGCCAGCAGTAGCGGGAGCACAGATACGCAGTATTTT